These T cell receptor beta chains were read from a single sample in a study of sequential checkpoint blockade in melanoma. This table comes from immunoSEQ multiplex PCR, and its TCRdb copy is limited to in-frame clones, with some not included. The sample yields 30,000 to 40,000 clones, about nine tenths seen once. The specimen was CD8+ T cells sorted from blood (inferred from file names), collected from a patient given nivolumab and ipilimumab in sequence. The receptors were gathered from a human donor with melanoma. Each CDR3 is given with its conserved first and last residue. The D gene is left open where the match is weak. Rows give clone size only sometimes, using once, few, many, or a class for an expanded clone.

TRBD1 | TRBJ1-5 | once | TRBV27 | CASSLFQGGQPQHF | TGTGCCAGCAGTTTATTCCAGGGGGGTCAGCCCCAGCATTTT
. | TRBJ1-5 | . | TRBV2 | CASSPPSGNQPQHF | TGTGCCAGCAGTCCCCCGTCGGGCAATCAGCCCCAGCATTTT
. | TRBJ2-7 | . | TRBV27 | CASSYTTGYEQYF | TGTGCCAGCAGTTACACCACAGGGTACGAGCAGTACTTC
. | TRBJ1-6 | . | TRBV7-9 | CARSGGIGDSPLHF | TGTGCCAGGAGTGGGGGGATTGGCGATTCACCCCTCCACTTT
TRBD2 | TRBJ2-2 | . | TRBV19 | CASSILAAPNTGELFF | TGTGCCAGTAGTATACTAGCGGCACCGAACACCGGGGAGCTGTTTTTT
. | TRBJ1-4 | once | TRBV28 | CASSYQHDNRNEKLFF | TGTGCCAGCAGTTACCAACACGACAACCGTAATGAAAAACTGTTTTTT
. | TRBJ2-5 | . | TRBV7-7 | CASSLFPPRGSSPRETQYF | TGTGCCAGCAGCTTATTTCCGCCTCGGGGGAGTTCCCCGCGAGAGACCCAGTACTTC
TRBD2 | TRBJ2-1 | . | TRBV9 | CASSLSLSGSSNEQFF | TGTGCCAGCAGCCTCTCGTTGAGCGGGAGTAGCAATGAGCAGTTCTTC
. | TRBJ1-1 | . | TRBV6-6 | CASSPGRVKNTEAFF | TGTGCCAGCAGCCCTGGGCGGGTCAAGAACACTGAAGCTTTCTTT
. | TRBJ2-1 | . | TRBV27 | CASSPTFDSSQNEQFF | TGTGCCAGCAGTCCCACTTTTGACTCAAGCCAGAATGAGCAGTTCTTC
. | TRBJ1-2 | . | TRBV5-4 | CASRPDSNYGYTF | TGTGCCAGCAGACCTGACAGTAACTATGGCTACACCTTC
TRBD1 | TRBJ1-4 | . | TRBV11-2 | CASSLLDRINEKLFF | TGTGCCAGCAGCTTACTGGACAGGATTAATGAAAAACTGTTTTTT
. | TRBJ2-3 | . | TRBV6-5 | CASSPNLASTDTQYF | TGTGCCAGCAGTCCAAATCTGGCCTCCACAGATACGCAGTATTTT
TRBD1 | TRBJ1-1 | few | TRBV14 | CASSAEGALGTEAFF | TGTGCCAGCAGCGCAGAGGGGGCCTTGGGCACTGAAGCTTTCTTT
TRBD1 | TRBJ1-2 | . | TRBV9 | CASSVDSQGASFYGYTF | TGTGCCAGCAGCGTAGATTCGCAGGGGGCATCATTCTATGGCTACACCTTC
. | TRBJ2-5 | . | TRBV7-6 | CASEEYQETQYF | TGTGCCAGCGAGGAGTATCAAGAGACCCAGTACTTC